Listed below are T cell receptor beta chains from one sample, sequenced in a study of T cell repertoires in cytomegalovirus infection. TCRdb re-derived calls from the reads in MiXCR, one entry per CDR3 protein. The sample lists a few hundred thousand distinct CDR3 sequences, approximately 9.2% seen once, with roughly 16% in the top ten. The sample was PBMCs. The source is a human donor in good health (CMV status not recorded). Some clones in this sample may be carry-over from other donors' samples. CDR3s include the opening cysteine and the closing phenylalanine or tryptophan. The order of the fields is CDR3 protein, J gene, V gene.

CDR3: CASSPKGGGPQHF
J: TRBJ1-5
V: TRBV7-8

CDR3: CSVGGGRGTEAFF
J: TRBJ1-1
V: TRBV29-1

CDR3: CASSLAAGTATSPLHF
J: TRBJ1-6
V: TRBV7-2

CDR3: CASKPWTGSINTGELFF
J: TRBJ2-2
V: TRBV27

CDR3: CASSLGLGDEQFF
J: TRBJ2-1
V: TRBV7-2

CDR3: CASSSEWGALRYEQYF
J: TRBJ2-7
V: TRBV28

CDR3: CAISDQTGSYEQYF
J: TRBJ2-7
V: TRBV10-3

CDR3: CASSWPGGATSYEQYF
J: TRBJ2-7
V: TRBV7-2

CDR3: CASSQEARRTDTQYF
J: TRBJ2-3
V: TRBV4-1

CDR3: CSARVASGAQETQYF
J: TRBJ2-5
V: TRBV20-1

CDR3: CASSPHRGLNIQYF
J: TRBJ2-4
V: TRBV7-2

CDR3: CASSSRHGGYTF
J: TRBJ1-2
V: TRBV7-2

CDR3: CASSEDRGLDGELFF
J: TRBJ2-2
V: TRBV25-1

CDR3: CATQKGETQYF
J: TRBJ2-5
V: TRBV24-1

CDR3: CASRRDNSYEQYF
J: TRBJ2-7
V: TRBV6-6

CDR3: CASSARQGATYNEQFF
J: TRBJ2-1
V: TRBV7-3

CDR3: CASSLMGRDTDTQYF
J: TRBJ2-3
V: TRBV7-3

CDR3: CASSSRTGLDEKLFF
J: TRBJ1-4
V: TRBV12-3/TRBV12-4

CDR3: CASTTVVVTEAFF
J: TRBJ1-1
V: TRBV7-2

CDR3: CASSSRVVVPPFSTDTQYF
J: TRBJ2-3
V: TRBV7-6

CDR3: CAVRTSGNYEQYF
J: TRBJ2-7
V: TRBV6-2/TRBV6-3

CDR3: CASSQREFEYEQYF
J: TRBJ2-7
V: TRBV6-6

CDR3: CASTPSYNEQFF
J: TRBJ2-1
V: TRBV7-2

CDR3: CASRLRTEGPLHF
J: TRBJ1-6
V: TRBV14

CDR3: CATSEPPGDRGETSTDTQYF
J: TRBJ2-3
V: TRBV24-1

CDR3: CASSLYEGASEQYF
J: TRBJ2-7
V: TRBV7-8

CDR3: CASSFGTSVYEQYF
J: TRBJ2-7
V: TRBV7-2

CDR3: CASSLGAGGPRTDTQYF
J: TRBJ2-3
V: TRBV4-1

CDR3: CASKGHPNTGELFF
J: TRBJ2-2
V: TRBV19

CDR3: CSGRGAAEQFF
J: TRBJ2-1
V: TRBV20-1

CDR3: CASSQDLGRYAYYGYTF
J: TRBJ1-2
V: TRBV6-2/TRBV6-3

CDR3: CASSPRQDSPLHF
J: TRBJ1-6
V: TRBV7-9

CDR3: CAWGPGSSNYGYTF
J: TRBJ1-2
V: TRBV30

CDR3: CASSPGTGGARNNQPQHF
J: TRBJ1-5
V: TRBV7-2

CDR3: CASTGPYNEQFF
J: TRBJ2-1
V: TRBV12-3/TRBV12-4

CDR3: CASSQDPNGNTEAFF
J: TRBJ1-1
V: TRBV4-1

CDR3: CASSPRQLGQQFF
J: TRBJ2-1
V: TRBV7-9

CDR3: CASRNQPGLTYEQYF
J: TRBJ2-7
V: TRBV6-1

CDR3: CASSVGPGGRTGTQYF
J: TRBJ2-5
V: TRBV9

CDR3: CASLPGAAAYGYTF
J: TRBJ1-2
V: TRBV7-2

CDR3: CASSSRLRYQETQYF
J: TRBJ2-5
V: TRBV5-6

CDR3: CASSLSLAYEQFF
J: TRBJ2-1
V: TRBV3-1

CDR3: CASSPGQQKGEQYF
J: TRBJ2-7
V: TRBV12-3/TRBV12-4

CDR3: CASSRGRGPEETQYF
J: TRBJ2-5
V: TRBV7-2

CDR3: CASSPGLAGGGAYNEQFF
J: TRBJ2-1
V: TRBV11-3

CDR3: CASSLVALSSYEQYF
J: TRBJ2-7
V: TRBV7-2

CDR3: CASRFSGYNEQFF
J: TRBJ2-1
V: TRBV6-2/TRBV6-3

CDR3: CASSLATEQFF
J: TRBJ2-1
V: TRBV7-9

CDR3: CASSQGTGLDTQYF
J: TRBJ2-3
V: TRBV7-2

CDR3: CASRGRPEAFF
J: TRBJ1-1
V: TRBV28